This T cell receptor beta chain was retrieved from a study of early T cells in non-severe SARS-CoV-2 infection. Each cDNA molecule carried a unique molecular identifier. TCRdb reprocessed the 5' RACE reads via MiXCR and lists one record per CDR3 protein. The sample consists of around 76,000 distinct CDR3 sequences, roughly 15% of them appearing once. Germline V gene lookup returns CDR1 SGHVS and CDR2 FNYEAQ. The CDR3 totals 15 residues. Trimming removed 2 bases from V and 2 bases from J, with 9 bases in between. Only a few counts were recorded for this clonotype. This material consisted of whole blood, taken at baseline. The gene calls are TRBV7-6 and TRBJ1-4, with D unresolved. The clonotype was recovered from an adult who was a healthcare worker with PCR-confirmed SARS-CoV-2 infection or an uninfected control (not recorded which). The DNA of the CDR3 is TGTGCCAGCAGCTTATATGGAGAGACTAATGAAAAACTGTTTTTT. Amino acid sequence: CASSLYGETNEKLFF.